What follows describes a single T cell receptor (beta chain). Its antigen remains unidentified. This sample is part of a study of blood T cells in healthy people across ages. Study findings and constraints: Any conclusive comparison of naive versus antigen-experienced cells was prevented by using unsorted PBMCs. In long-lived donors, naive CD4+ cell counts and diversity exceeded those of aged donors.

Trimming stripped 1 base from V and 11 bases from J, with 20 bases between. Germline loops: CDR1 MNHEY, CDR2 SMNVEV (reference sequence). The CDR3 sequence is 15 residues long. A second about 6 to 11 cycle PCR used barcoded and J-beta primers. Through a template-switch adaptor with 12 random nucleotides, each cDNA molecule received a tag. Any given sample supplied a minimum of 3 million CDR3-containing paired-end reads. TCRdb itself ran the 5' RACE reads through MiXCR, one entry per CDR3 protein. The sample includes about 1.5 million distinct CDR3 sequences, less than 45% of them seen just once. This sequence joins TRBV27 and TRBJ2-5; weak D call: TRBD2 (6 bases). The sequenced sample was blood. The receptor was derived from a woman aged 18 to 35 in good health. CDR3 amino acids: CASSLFTGAWNEQYF. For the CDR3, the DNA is TGTGCCAGCAGTTTATTCACGGGAGCATGGAATGAGCAGTACTTC.